Following are 3 T cell receptor beta chains from one sample sequenced in a study of blood T cell repertoires in COVID-19. Assay used: immunoSEQ multiplex PCR; TCRdb lists only in-frame clones, some missing. The sample contains fewer than 400,000 clones, nearly 90% of which appear only once. Sequencing was done on a sample of peripheral blood. The source of these receptors is a woman aged 25-40 years with COVID-19, enrolled during active disease.

This chain connects TRBV21-1 to TRBJ1-2. TRBV21-1 is shown as a pseudogene. The CDR3 is made up of 11 amino acids. The CDR3 nucleotides are TGTGCCAGCAGCGGACTCTATGGCTACACCTTC. It codes for CASSGLYGYTF.

This chain uses TRBV9 with TRBJ1-3, with no clear D. Germline CDR1 SGDLS, CDR2 YYNGEE. V lost 0 bases and J lost 8, with 18 bases in between. The CDR3 consists of 16 residues. This CDR3 is CASSVATAGLRDTIYF. As DNA, the CDR3 is TGTGCCAGCAGCGTAGCTACGGCAGGTCTTAGAGACACCATATATTTT.

This clone has only one observation. The chain carries TRBV6-5 and TRBJ2-2, with D possibly matching TRBD2 (6 bases). Germline values: CDR1 MNHEY, CDR2 SVGAGI. The V end was cut by 7 bases, the J end by 8 bases, with 14 bases between. The CDR3 covers 13 residues. CDR3 in DNA: TGTGCCAGCACCTATCCCAGCGGGGGGGAGCTGTTTTTT. Protein product: CASTYPSGGELFF.